This TCR beta chain was retrieved from a study of T cells expressing NK-cell markers. General observations from the study: Clarity on HCMV specificity was lacking for the expanded NKG2C+ T cell clones.

With the 5' RACE reads reprocessed, TCRdb shows one record per CDR3 protein and no DNA. This repertoire includes about 550,000 distinct CDR3 sequences. There are 17 residues in the CDR3. CDR1 SGHRS and CDR2 YFSETQ come from the germline V gene. In regard to this clonotype: Antigen: not known.

This sequence joins TRBV5-1 and TRBJ2-2; the D call from TCRdb, TRBD1, cannot be confirmed without DNA. Specimen: blood T cells: a sorted CD56 or NKG2C T cell subset, CD4+ or CD8+ T cells, or bulk PBMC T cells (not recorded which). The receptor's source is a man between 18 and 29 years old in good health. CDR3 sequence reads: CASRRRRAGGGTGELFF.